Each of the 3 T cell receptor beta chains below was sequenced from the same sample in a study of T cells in Graves' hyperthyroidism and ophthalmopathy. Template material for amplifying TCR beta CDR3 regions consisted of RNA transcripts. The primer set for the first-round RT-PCR of the TCR CDR3 was HTBI. Each CDR3 protein is one row after TCRdb ran MiXCR on the multiplex PCR reads. The sample consists of about 350,000 distinct CDR3 sequences, roughly 13% of them appearing once. The sequenced sample consisted of blood. All receptors derive from a woman aged 25 to 39 with Graves' hyperthyroidism.

Of note for this clonotype: A much larger clone lies one base from this, so it may be a read error. The chain carries TRBV7-6 and TRBJ2-7; D perhaps matches TRBD2 (5 bases). CDR1 and CDR2 (germline): SGHVS, FNYEAQ. The CDR3 consists of 12 residues. Between the trimmed V and J ends, which lost 8 bases and 5 bases, there was a span of 13 bases. CDR3 sequence reads: CASGLDGNEQYF. The CDR3 DNA follows: TGTGCCAGCGGCCTTGACGGGAACGAGCAGTACTTC. Together with reference TRBV7-6 and TRBJ2-7, the CDR3 gives the full variable domain: GAGVSQSPRYKVTKRGQDVALRCDPISGHVSLYWYRQALGQGPEFLTYFNYEAQQDKSGLPNDRFSAERPEGSISTLTIQRTEQRDSAMYRCASGLDGNEQYFGPGTRLTVT.

This chain connects TRBV14 to TRBJ2-7; 8 positions agree with TRBD2. This CDR3 spans 16 amino acids. In germline, CDR1 is SGHDN, CDR2 FVKESK. The V segment lost 6 bases and the J segment 4 bases; nucleotides outside the gene matches: 14. Here the CDR3 reads CASRLSGSTEWYEQYF. DNA of the CDR3: TGTGCCAGCAGACTCAGCGGGAGCACTGAATGGTACGAGCAGTACTTC.

This clonotype was recorded at least ten times. The J gene is TRBJ2-1, the V gene TRBV6-2 or TRBV6-3; 14 nucleotides agree with TRBD2. The CDR3 consists of 16 residues. V lost 2 bases, J lost 8 bases, and 5 bases stayed unmatched. CDR1 MNHEY and CDR2 SVGEGT come from the germline V gene. The CDR3 loop reads CASSYTGTSGRDEQFF. DNA of the CDR3: TGTGCCAGCAGTTACACCGGGACTAGCGGGAGAGATGAGCAGTTCTTC.